The 32 T cell receptor beta chains below all came from one sample that was sequenced in a study of control samples from healthy donors and cancer patients. Profiling relied on immunoSEQ multiplex PCR, and the TCRdb table lists in-frame clones only, not all of them. The sample holds roughly 88,000 clones, 85% seen once. The material sequenced was blood. The origin of the receptors is a man younger than 45 in good health.

The CDR3, as DNA: TGTGCCGACCGAACTAGCGTTTCGGAGACCCAGTACTTC. As protein: CADRTSVSETQYF. This chain joins TRBV30 and TRBJ2-5; TRBD2 aligns across 7 bases. Germline CDR1 GTSNPN, CDR2 SVGIG (reference sequence). The CDR3 consists of 13 residues. J lost 5 bases, V lost 8 bases, and 11 bases had no gene match.

This clone was counted a single time. The V call is TRBV15, the J call TRBJ1-2; a possible D gene is TRBD1 (5 bases). V dropped 1 base and J dropped 8 bases, with 23 bases sitting between them. The CDR3 consists of 17 residues. Germline CDR1 is LNHNV and CDR2 is YYDKDF (reference sequence). The CDR3 spells CATSRGLPRSYEGGYTF. CDR3 sequence (DNA): TGTGCCACCAGCAGAGGATTACCGAGGAGCTACGAGGGGGGCTACACCTTC.

In its sample, this clone was seen once. The rearrangement joins TRBV7-9 to TRBJ2-7; 9 bases map to TRBD1. This CDR3 has 14 amino acids. The V gene's germline CDR1 is SEHNR and CDR2 FQNEAQ (reference sequence). J was trimmed by 4 bases and V by 2 bases; bases with no gene match: 3. The DNA of the CDR3 is TGTGCCAGCAGCTTAAAGGGACAGGGTTACGAGCAGTACTTC. This translates into CASSLKGQGYEQYF.

The chain links TRBV27 to TRBJ1-4, with D perhaps matching TRBD1 (6 bases). The CDR3 runs 15 residues. Germline assignment: CDR1 MNHEY and CDR2 SMNVEV (reference sequence). Trimming stripped 0 bases from V and 8 bases from J, with 13 bases between. CDR3 sequence: CASSLSWGRREKLFF. CDR3 DNA: TGTGCCAGCAGTTTATCGTGGGGGCGTCGGGAAAAACTGTTTTTT.

The rearrangement joins TRBV19 to TRBJ2-6; unclear D gene. Germline values: CDR1 LNHDA, CDR2 SQIVND (reference sequence). The CDR3 spans 14 residues. V was clipped by 10 bases and J by 0 bases, with 10 bases between them. CDR3 sequence (DNA): TGTGCCACTGCGAGGACCTCTGGGGCCAACGTCCTGACTTTC. This codes for CATARTSGANVLTF.

This clone turned up a few times. This chain links TRBV27 with TRBJ1-6, with D unresolved. V was shortened by 1 base and J by 13 bases, with 14 bases between the two germline ends. CDR3 size: 14 residues. Germline CDR1 and CDR2: MNHEY and SMNVEV (reference sequence). The CDR3 reads CASSLYDSRSPLHF. The CDR3 nucleotides are TGTGCCAGCAGTTTATATGACTCCCGTAGCCCCCTCCACTTT.

The gene calls are TRBV3-1 (or the pseudogene TRBV3-2) and TRBJ2-2; TRBD1 agrees at 8 bases. J was trimmed by 1 base and V by 7 bases; bases with no gene match: 5. The germline gives CDR1 LGHDT, CDR2 YNNKEL (reference sequence). The length of the CDR3 is 15 residues. The CDR3 DNA reads as TGTGCCAGCACCTTCGGACAGGGGAACACCGGGGAGCTGTTTTTT. This encodes CASTFGQGNTGELFF.

The chain couples TRBV3-1 (or the pseudogene TRBV3-2) to TRBJ1-2; 8 positions match TRBD1. V was pared by 6 bases and J by 4 bases, with 4 bases of the junction left unmatched. Per germline, CDR1 LGHDT and CDR2 YNNKEL (reference sequence). CDR3 length: 13 amino acids. The chain's CDR3 is CASRSTGGYGYTF. The CDR3 bases are TGTGCCAGCAGGAGCACAGGGGGCTATGGCTACACCTTC.

CDR3 nucleotides: TGTGCCAGTAGTATGCGAGCCTTGACCGAAAAACTGTTTTTT. This gives the protein CASSMRALTEKLFF. The chain has TRBV19 and TRBJ1-4, with unresolved D. The ends were cut back, 3 bases at V and 8 bases at J, with 13 bases in the middle. The CDR3 consists of 14 residues. Germline V CDR1 and CDR2: LNHDA, SQIVND (reference sequence). The variable domain in full, completed from reference TRBV19 and TRBJ1-4, reads DGGITQSPKYLFRKEGQNVTLSCEQNLNHDAMYWYRQDPGQGLRLIYYSQIVNDFQKGDIAEGYSVSREKKESFPLTVTSAQKNPTAFYLCASSMRALTEKLFFGSGTQLSVL.

The chain uses TRBV7-9 and TRBJ2-3; possibly TRBD1 or TRBD2 for D (6 bases each). V dropped 1 base and J dropped 3 bases, with 14 bases sitting between them. The germline CDR1 and CDR2 sequences are SEHNR and FQNEAQ (reference sequence). CDR3 length equals 16 residues. CDR3 nucleotide sequence: TGTGCCAGCAGCTTAGGTACGGGGGCTAAAACAGATACGCAGTATTTT. It encodes CASSLGTGAKTDTQYF. Together with reference TRBV7-9 and TRBJ2-3, the CDR3 gives the full variable domain: DTGVSQNPRHKITKRGQNVTFRCDPISEHNRLYWYRQTLGQGPEFLTYFQNEAQLEKSRLLSDRFSAERPKGSFSTLEIQRTEQGDSAMYLCASSLGTGAKTDTQYFGPGTRLTVL.

The sample holds one count of this clone. V and J are TRBV3-1 (or the pseudogene TRBV3-2) and TRBJ1-1; 7 bases align to TRBD1. CDR1 and CDR2 from the germline V gene are LGHDT and YNNKEL (reference sequence). With V trimmed by 6 bases and J by 5 bases, 12 bases remained unmatched. This CDR3 region has 15 residues. The DNA for the CDR3 is TGTGCCAGCAGACAACTACAGGGGCGCGGGACTGAAGCTTTCTTT. Residues: CASRQLQGRGTEAFF.

The J gene is TRBJ1-6, the V gene TRBV9; D is unclear. V shed 6 bases and J shed 8 bases, with 12 bases lying between them. Looked up from germline, CDR1 is SGDLS and CDR2 is YYNGEE. This CDR3 region has 13 residues. The CDR3 reads CASNSGSDSPLHF. The CDR3 DNA is TGTGCCAGCAACTCCGGGTCTGATTCACCCCTCCACTTT.

The chain combines TRBV4-1 with TRBJ1-3; D uncertain. CDR3 length: 17 residues. Germline values: CDR1 MGHRA, CDR2 YSYEKL. Trimming removed 0 bases from V and 0 bases from J, with 12 bases in between. The CDR3 bases are TGCGCCAGCAGCCAAGAGCTACAGCGAACCTCTGGAAACACCATATATTTT. It yields the protein CASSQELQRTSGNTIYF.

The chain recombines TRBV28 with TRBJ1-4; 7 bases match TRBD1. Germline lookup yields CDR1 MDHEN and CDR2 SYDVKM. This CDR3 has 15 residues. V trimming: 6 bases; J trimming: 11 bases; junction bases outside the gene matches: 15. The CDR3 sequence: CASRPDRDLKRKLFF. As DNA, the CDR3 is TGTGCCAGCAGACCTGACAGGGACCTAAAGCGGAAACTGTTTTTT.

The rearrangement uses TRBV5-6 and TRBJ1-2; D call uncertain. The germline V and J ends were trimmed by 1 base and 3 bases, with 7 bases remaining between them. CDR3 size: 13 residues. Germline V gives CDR1 SGHDT, CDR2 YYEEEE. Here the CDR3 DNA reads TGTGCCAGCAGCTTGTACTCCGACTATGGCTACACCTTC. Encoded protein: CASSLYSDYGYTF.

The chain recombines TRBV7-3 with TRBJ2-2; TRBD2 agrees at 9 bases. This CDR3 region has 14 residues. J lost 6 bases, V lost 8 bases, and 7 bases had no gene match. Germline V gene data show CDR1 as SGHTA and CDR2 as FQGTGA. Written as DNA, the CDR3 is TGTGCCAGCCGACTAGCGGTATCAGCCGGGGAGCTGTTTTTT. Translated: CASRLAVSAGELFF.

CDR3 in DNA: TGTGCCAGCAGTTTTAGGGAGAGCTATGGCTACACCTTC. Translation gives CASSFRESYGYTF. V is TRBV27 and J is TRBJ1-2; no definite D call. The CDR3 covers 13 residues. Trimming removed 3 bases from V and 4 bases from J, with 9 bases in between. Germline V gene sequence: CDR1 MNHEY, CDR2 SMNVEV (reference sequence).

The chain has TRBV3-1 (or the pseudogene TRBV3-2) and TRBJ2-6; D ambiguous. The V end was cut by 2 bases, the J end by 0 bases, with 2 bases between. Germline V gene lookup returns CDR1 LGHDT and CDR2 YNNKEL (reference sequence). The CDR3 totals 14 residues. The CDR3 region is CASSQYSGANVLTF. CDR3 nucleotides: TGTGCCAGCAGCCAATACTCTGGGGCCAACGTCCTGACTTTC.

This clone was found once. The V and J genes are TRBV7-2 and TRBJ2-1; 8 bases agree with TRBD2. The junction had 4 bases not matched to a gene; V was cut back by 0 bases and J by 3 bases. Per germline, CDR1 SGHTA and CDR2 FQGNSA. The CDR3 runs 16 residues. CDR3 bases: TGTGCCAGCAGCTTAGCCGGGAGGGGGGACTACAATGAGCAGTTCTTC. Amino acids: CASSLAGRGDYNEQFF.

This chain links TRBV6-5 with TRBJ1-2; 7 bases match TRBD1. Losses at the gene ends were 6 bases for V and 11 bases for J; bases not matched to a gene: 6. In germline, CDR1 is MNHEY, CDR2 SVGAGI. This CDR3 is built from 11 residues. CDR3 nucleotide sequence: TGTGCCAGCAGAGGCAGGGGGGGTTACACCTTC. Protein: CASRGRGGYTF.

The chain carries TRBV19 and TRBJ1-2; D is ambiguous. From germline, CDR1 is LNHDA and CDR2 SQIVND (reference sequence). The CDR3 is 16 amino acids. The germline V and J ends were trimmed by 3 bases and 6 bases, with 20 bases remaining between them. The CDR3 sequence is CASSIPGFEGRNGYTF. The CDR3 DNA follows: TGTGCCAGTAGTATCCCAGGATTTGAGGGCCGTAATGGCTACACCTTC.

This rearrangement joins TRBV9 to TRBJ2-3; the D gene is possibly TRBD1 (5 bases). The germline V gene has CDR1 SGDLS and CDR2 YYNGEE. The V and J ends lost 1 base and 4 bases respectively, with 13 bases between them. The CDR3 extends over 15 amino acids. The CDR3 DNA sequence: TGTGCCAGCAGCGTAAATGTGGGGCCCGCAGATACGCAGTATTTT. This codes for CASSVNVGPADTQYF.

This sequence joins TRBV6-5 and TRBJ1-6, with 8 bases that match TRBD1. The CDR3 length is 15 residues. The junction had 11 bases not matched to a gene; V was cut back by 7 bases and J by 9 bases. Germline loops: CDR1 MNHEY, CDR2 SVGAGI. The CDR3 sequence: CASTEMTGVGSPLHF. The CDR3 region has the DNA TGTGCCAGCACCGAAATGACAGGGGTAGGTTCACCCCTCCACTTT.

The V gene is TRBV2, the J gene TRBJ1-1; D is possibly TRBD1 (5 bases). The CDR3 spans 14 residues. Germline-derived CDR1 and CDR2 are SNHLY and FYNNEI. Deletions cut 6 bases from V and 0 bases from J, with 11 bases between. In DNA, the CDR3 is TGTGCCAGCAGGACAGAAGACTTGAACACTGAAGCTTTCTTT. The encoded protein is CASRTEDLNTEAFF.

The chain employs TRBV19 and TRBJ2-3; 11 bases agree with TRBD1. Per germline, CDR1 LNHDA and CDR2 SQIVND (reference sequence). The CDR3 spans 15 residues. V shed 5 bases, J shed 3 bases, and the junction held 4 bases outside the gene matches. The CDR3 DNA sequence: TGTGCCAGTAGTGCGGACAGGGGGCGGACAGATACGCAGTATTTT. Its protein product is CASSADRGRTDTQYF.

This clone was seen only once. The chain combines TRBV14 with TRBJ1-1; the D gene is possibly TRBD1 (5 bases). The CDR3 has 14 amino acids. Per germline, CDR1 SGHDN and CDR2 FVKESK. The ends were cut back, 0 bases at V and 5 bases at J, with 10 bases in the middle. CDR3 in amino acids: CASSQDLGGTEAFF. As DNA, the CDR3 is TGTGCCAGCAGCCAAGATTTGGGGGGGACTGAAGCTTTCTTT.

The chain uses TRBV12-3 or TRBV12-4 and TRBJ2-3; no reliable D call. V was clipped by 5 bases and J by 8 bases, with 14 bases between them. The CDR3 is made up of 13 amino acids. The CDR3 protein is CASSPIGGGTQYF. In DNA form, the CDR3 reads TGTGCCAGCAGTCCAATTGGTGGTGGTACGCAGTATTTT.

The chain recombines TRBV28 with TRBJ1-5; D is unclear. The CDR3 totals 14 residues. The ends were cut back, 6 bases at V and 1 base at J, with 10 bases in the middle. CDR1 is MDHEN and CDR2 is SYDVKM in the germline V gene. CDR3 nucleotides: TGTGCCAGCAGATTCAGAGGGAGCAATCAGCCCCAGCATTTT. This encodes CASRFRGSNQPQHF.

J is TRBJ1-6 and V is TRBV9; D not resolved. This CDR3 has 14 residues. CDR1 and CDR2 from the germline V gene are SGDLS and YYNGEE. The V gene lost 3 bases and the J gene lost 4 bases, with 8 bases spanning the gap. The CDR3 sequence is CASSAAPYNSPLHF. Here the CDR3 DNA reads TGTGCCAGCAGCGCCGCGCCTTATAATTCACCCCTCCACTTT. The full variable domain, in which reference TRBV9 and TRBJ1-6 provide the parts outside the CDR3, is DSGVTQTPKHLITATGQRVTLRCSPRSGDLSVYWYQQSLDQGLQFLIQYYNGEERAKGNILERFSAQQFPDLHSELNLSSLELGDSALYFCASSAAPYNSPLHFGNGTRLTVT.

V is TRBV28 and J is TRBJ1-2; 11 bases agree with TRBD1. V shed 5 bases, J shed 4 bases, and the junction held 9 bases outside the gene matches. Germline CDR1 reads MDHEN; CDR2 reads SYDVKM. The CDR3 totals 16 residues. The CDR3 sequence is CASSLGQGAISYGYTF. The CDR3 bases are TGTGCCAGCAGTCTCGGACAGGGGGCGATAAGCTATGGCTACACCTTC.

V and J are TRBV18 and TRBJ1-6, with D perhaps TRBD1 (5 bases). V was cut by 2 bases and J by 1 base, with 12 bases left in between. CDR3 length equals 17 residues. CDR1 and CDR2 from the germline V gene are KGHSH and LQKENI. DNA for the CDR3: TGTGCCAGCTCACCATACCAGGGAGGATCCTATAATTCACCCCTCCACTTT. Translated: CASSPYQGGSYNSPLHF.

This chain links TRBV29-1 with TRBJ1-1; 7 nucleotides align to TRBD1. Germline CDR1 reads SQVTM; CDR2 reads ANQGSEA. This CDR3 region has 13 residues. The trim removed 4 bases at V and 6 bases at J, leaving 8 bases unmatched. CDR3 sequence: CSVGDSSEAEAFF. The CDR3 coding sequence is TGCAGCGTTGGGGACAGTTCAGAAGCTGAAGCTTTCTTT.